The rows below give T cell receptor beta chains drawn from one sample of a study of T-cell reconstitution after alpha-beta-depleted transplantation in children. TCRdb re-analysed the PCR reads in MiXCR, keeping a single row per CDR3 protein. The profile shows fewer than 450,000 distinct CDR3 sequences, about 17% of them singletons. The input for sequencing was PBMCs, mostly from graft donor cells, taken 360 days after TCRalphabeta/CD19-depleted stem cell transplant. These receptors were collected from a male patient aged 2 to 10 who had a stem cell transplant for acute lymphoblastic leukemia, so the T cells may come from the graft donor. The conserved cysteine and the conserved F or W are not part of the CDR3 here.

V: TRBV10-3
length: 14
CDR3: AISEPSGNLRDTQY

V: TRBV12-3/TRBV12-4
length: 12
CDR3: ASSLAGTSREQY

V: TRBV6-5
length: 12
CDR3: ASSYEEGGETQY

V: TRBV28
length: 11
CDR3: ASGRSSTDTQY

V: TRBV29-1
length: 15
CDR3: SVEDPKKREYIYEQY

V: TRBV4-1
length: 15
CDR3: ASSHLRTGPRAGELF

V: TRBV12-3/TRBV12-4
length: 12
CDR3: ASSLGGSNQPQH

V: TRBV12-3/TRBV12-4
length: 11
CDR3: ASRRTGSYEQY

V: TRBV12-3/TRBV12-4
length: 14
CDR3: ASDTPGTGDIRTQY

V: TRBV5-1
length: 12
CDR3: ASSLAQGVNEQY

V: TRBV20-1
length: 18
CDR3: SAIGIEGVLKGLAADTQY

V: TRBV3-1
length: 15
CDR3: ASSQAAFGLVPYEQY

V: TRBV11-2
length: 11
CDR3: ASSPGPSETQY

V: TRBV10-1
length: 13
CDR3: ASSDPRAPGTEAF

V: TRBV27
length: 13
CDR3: ASSLMRGYSYEQY

V: TRBV15
length: 13
CDR3: ATSRDWGTTGELF

V: TRBV7-9
length: 13
CDR3: ASSIEDSRVYEQY

V: TRBV5-5
length: 15
CDR3: ASSLEKQGKDAYEQY

V: TRBV27
length: 11
CDR3: ASSWDMNTEAF

V: TRBV7-2
length: 11
CDR3: ASSSDPAKTQY

V: TRBV24-1
length: 11
CDR3: ATRDRNTGELF

V: TRBV18
length: 13
CDR3: ASSPSTVGRNTIY

V: TRBV5-1
length: 11
CDR3: ASSIDFSYEQY

V: TRBV29-1
length: 15
CDR3: SVEAALAGGLQETQY

V: TRBV4-1
length: 15
CDR3: ASSLLRRGSGQETQY

V: TRBV7-8
length: 13
CDR3: ASSPPLTGRNTIY

V: TRBV29-1
length: 12
CDR3: SASGTRPSYEQY

V: TRBV30
length: 11
CDR3: ALSRGPANEQF

V: TRBV5-1
length: 13
CDR3: ASSPKATLTGELF

V: TRBV5-1
length: 12
CDR3: ASSPGDRGNEQF

V: TRBV7-3
length: 11
CDR3: ASSYRQKDTQY

V: TRBV20-1
length: 12
CDR3: SAPPSGRLSEQY

V: TRBV12-3/TRBV12-4
length: 12
CDR3: ASQTGLAKNIQY

V: TRBV20-1
length: 13
CDR3: SARQGRGVNYGYT

V: TRBV12-3/TRBV12-4
length: 11
CDR3: ASKPGTEETQY

V: TRBV29-1
length: 9
CDR3: SVEEPGVKY

V: TRBV7-2
length: 10
CDR3: ASSSTRNTIY

V: TRBV5-5
length: 11
CDR3: ASTGSNTDTQY

V: TRBV28
length: 13
CDR3: ASSARGSGTDTQY

V: TRBV12-3/TRBV12-4
length: 15
CDR3: ASSFHPPHGQFYGYT

V: TRBV10-3
length: 12
CDR3: AIRALDRGNEQF

V: TRBV30
length: 10
CDR3: AWRGDNYGYT

V: TRBV6-2/TRBV6-3
length: 12
CDR3: ASSYVGLVYEQY

V: TRBV2
length: 12
CDR3: ASSPRVYQETQY

V: TRBV12-3/TRBV12-4
length: 10
CDR3: ASSPGRYEQY

V: TRBV29-1
length: 15
CDR3: SVEGLAGHYFYNEQF

V: TRBV27
length: 15
CDR3: ASSPRLAGLYTDTQY

V: TRBV11-1
length: 16
CDR3: ASSRAGVWDIGTDTQY